The 25 T cell receptor beta chains reported below all come from one sample, sequenced in a study of early stage breast cancer tumors. Generated by immunoSEQ multiplex PCR, the TCRdb table keeps only in-frame clones and is missing some. The table has about 36,000 clones, roughly 72% seen once. Sequencing was carried out using blood. All receptors come from a person aged 60 to 70 with breast cancer.

V is TRBV15 and J is TRBJ1-1; D uncertain. CDR3 length equals 15 residues. The V gene's germline CDR1 is LNHNV and CDR2 YYDKDF (reference sequence). With 0 bases removed from V and 1 base from J, the gap between germline ends came to 9 bases. This CDR3 is CATSRDRWGNTEAFF. DNA of the CDR3: TGTGCCACCAGCAGAGATCGATGGGGGAACACTGAAGCTTTCTTT.

The genes are TRBV5-1 and TRBJ1-3; D unclear. Per the germline V gene, CDR1 is SGHRS and CDR2 is YFSETQ. Trimming took 4 bases from V and 4 from J, leaving 21 bases between them. The CDR3 spans 17 residues. This CDR3 reads CASSHDPTGTYGNTIYF. In DNA form, the CDR3 reads TGCGCCAGCAGCCACGATCCGACCGGCACTTACGGAAACACCATATATTTT.

The CDR3 sequence: CASSLRGGDGAFF. The DNA of the CDR3 is TGTGCCAGTAGCCTGAGAGGGGGGGACGGAGCTTTCTTT. V and J are TRBV19 and TRBJ1-1, with a tentative D call TRBD1 (6 bases). Trimming left V 6 bases short and J 10 bases short, with 18 bases between. The CDR3 totals 13 residues. From germline, CDR1 is LNHDA and CDR2 SQIVND (reference sequence).

The chain recombines TRBV28 with TRBJ1-1; the match to TRBD1 covers 7 bases. J gave up 6 bases and V 2 bases, and 9 bases lay outside the gene matches. Germline V gene lookup returns CDR1 MDHEN and CDR2 SYDVKM. The CDR3 is 15 residues long. This CDR3 is CASSLHLIQGAEAFF. The DNA of the CDR3 is TGTGCCAGCAGTTTACACCTTATTCAGGGGGCTGAAGCTTTCTTT. The variable domain in full, completed from reference TRBV28 and TRBJ1-1, reads DVKVTQSSRYLVKRTGEKVFLECVQDMDHENMFWYRQDPGLGLRLIYFSYDVKMKEKGDIPEGYSVSREKKERFSLILESASTNQTSMYLCASSLHLIQGAEAFFGQGTRLTVV.

This clone was picked up a small number of times. The V gene is TRBV6-1, the J gene TRBJ2-7, with D tentatively TRBD1 or TRBD2 (5 bases each). The V gene lost 4 bases and the J gene lost 2 bases, with 9 bases spanning the gap. Germline V gene sequence: CDR1 MNHNS, CDR2 SASEGT. There are 13 residues in the CDR3. The CDR3 sequence: CASSAGTPYEQYF. The CDR3 nucleotides are TGTGCCAGCAGTGCAGGGACCCCCTACGAGCAGTACTTC.

The chain links TRBV6-1 to TRBJ1-5; D uncertain. Deletions cut 0 bases from V and 3 bases from J, with 9 bases between. CDR1 is MNHNS and CDR2 is SASEGT in the germline V gene. This CDR3 has 15 amino acids. CDR3 sequence: CASSEAHGNNQPQHF. CDR3 DNA sequence: TGTGCCAGCAGTGAAGCGCATGGGAACAATCAGCCCCAGCATTTT.

The V gene is TRBV7-9, the J gene TRBJ2-7; D not resolved. V gave up 4 bases and J gave up 2 bases, with 12 bases separating them. The germline gives CDR1 SEHNR, CDR2 FQNEAQ (reference sequence). The CDR3 extends over 14 amino acids. The CDR3, as DNA: TGTGCCAGCAGCTCGGGCGCAACCCCCTACGAGCAGTACTTC. It specifies CASSSGATPYEQYF.

The rearrangement uses TRBV11-2 and TRBJ2-2; weak D call: TRBD2 (5 bases). The germline gives CDR1 SGHAT, CDR2 FQNNGV. Trimming pared 3 bases from V and 6 bases from J, leaving 14 bases between. The CDR3 is 15 residues long. CDR3: CASSFTQVGAGELFF. CDR3 DNA sequence: TGTGCCAGCAGCTTTACCCAGGTCGGGGCCGGGGAGCTGTTTTTT.

This clone was found a few times. V is TRBV4-2 and J is TRBJ2-7; a possible D gene is TRBD2 (6 bases). Trimming removed 0 bases from V and 5 bases from J, with 14 bases in between. The CDR3 spans 15 residues. CDR1 LGHNA and CDR2 YNFKEQ come from the germline V gene. The CDR3 nucleotides are TGTGCCAGCAGCCAAGATCCCGCGGGACCCGACGAGCAGTACTTC. Residues: CASSQDPAGPDEQYF.

This clone appeared a single time. The rearrangement uses TRBV10-3 and TRBJ2-7, with D possibly called TRBD1 or TRBD2 (5 bases each). With 2 bases removed from V and 2 bases from J, the gap between germline ends came to 13 bases. The CDR3 totals 15 residues. Germline CDR1 is ENHRY and CDR2 is SYGVKD. The CDR3 DNA follows: TGTGCCATCAGTGAGAAGGGGACCGGGACCTACGAGCAGTACTTC. It is translated as CAISEKGTGTYEQYF.

The gene calls are TRBV9 and TRBJ1-3; D gene uncertain. The V end was cut by 0 bases, the J end by 0 bases, with 10 bases between. CDR1 and CDR2 from the germline V gene are SGDLS and YYNGEE. The CDR3 is 16 residues long. The CDR3 DNA sequence: TGTGCCAGCAGCGTAGATGGGGTTTCCTCTGGAAACACCATATATTTT. It specifies CASSVDGVSSGNTIYF.

This sequence joins TRBV7-2 and TRBJ1-6; no definite D call. CDR1 SGHTA and CDR2 FQGNSA come from the germline V gene. The CDR3 loop spans 15 amino acids. V gave up 9 bases and J gave up 4 bases, with 16 bases separating them. The CDR3 DNA sequence: TGTGCCAGAACAGACTCAAGAAATTATAATTCACCCCTCCACTTT. Translation: CARTDSRNYNSPLHF.

With respect to this clone: The sample carries other DNA sequences with the same CDR3. The chain uses TRBV7-9 and TRBJ2-3; maybe TRBD2 (5 bases). Germline values: CDR1 SEHNR, CDR2 FQNEAQ (reference sequence). The CDR3 spans 13 residues. V lost 5 bases to trimming and J lost 2 bases, with 8 bases between them. The CDR3 region has the DNA TGTGCCAGCAGCCCGAGGGTCACAGATACGCAGTATTTT. Its protein is CASSPRVTDTQYF.

This clone was seen a few times. The chain uses TRBV9 and TRBJ2-7; D is possibly TRBD1 or TRBD2 (6 bases each). V lost 2 bases and J lost 5, with 14 bases in between. Germline values: CDR1 SGDLS, CDR2 YYNGEE. The CDR3 loop spans 14 amino acids. CDR3 amino acids: CASSVSQGRHEQYF. In DNA form, the CDR3 reads TGTGCCAGCAGCGTGAGTCAGGGGAGGCACGAGCAGTACTTC.

V usage is TRBV30 and J usage is TRBJ1-1; 11 bases align to TRBD1. Trimming at V came to 3 bases and at J to 10 bases, leaving 10 bases not matched to a gene. The length of the CDR3 is 14 residues. Germline-derived CDR1 and CDR2 are GTSNPN and SVGIG (reference sequence). The CDR3 is CAWRRGTGGRRAFF. CDR3 DNA: TGTGCCTGGAGGAGGGGGACAGGGGGTCGTCGAGCTTTCTTT.

This chain connects TRBV6-4 to TRBJ1-2, with D uncertain. Germline CDR1 and CDR2: MRHNA and SNTAGT. The CDR3 consists of 13 residues. The ends were cut back, 2 bases at V and 8 bases at J, with 12 bases in the middle. The CDR3 region is CASSDGEHMGYTF. Here the CDR3 DNA reads TGTGCCAGCAGTGACGGTGAACATATGGGCTACACCTTC.

The chain couples TRBV18 to TRBJ2-3, with 14 bases lining up with TRBD2. The trim removed 7 bases at V and 2 bases at J, leaving 2 bases unmatched. Per germline, CDR1 KGHSH and CDR2 LQKENI. CDR3 size: 15 residues. The CDR3 region is CASLGLAGDTDTQYF. CDR3 sequence (DNA): TGTGCCAGCTTGGGACTAGCGGGGGACACAGATACGCAGTATTTT.

This clone was recorded a few times. The chain combines TRBV28 with TRBJ2-2; tentatively, D is TRBD2 (5 bases). The CDR3 is 17 residues long. Trimming took 3 bases from V and 2 from J, leaving 16 bases between them. Germline CDR1 and CDR2: MDHEN and SYDVKM. DNA for the CDR3: TGTGCCAGCAGTTTCCCACGGGGTGGGCCCAACACCGGGGAGCTGTTTTTT. Protein product: CASSFPRGGPNTGELFF.

This clone was recorded a few times. The V call is TRBV19, the J call TRBJ1-2; the D is unclear. Germline values: CDR1 LNHDA, CDR2 SQIVND (reference sequence). V was trimmed by 7 bases and J by 8 bases, leaving 17 bases between them. The CDR3 extends over 13 amino acids. The CDR3 loop reads CASKSRGRRGYTF. DNA of the CDR3: TGTGCCAGTAAAAGTCGAGGCCGGCGGGGCTACACCTTC.

The CDR3 loop is CASSIGDLVHNEQFF. The CDR3 nucleotides are TGTGCCAGTAGTATCGGGGACCTAGTCCACAATGAGCAGTTCTTC. The chain couples TRBV19 to TRBJ2-1; either TRBD1 or TRBD2 may fit D (5 bases each). The length of the CDR3 is 15 residues. V was clipped by 3 bases and J by 5 bases, with 14 bases between them. Germline CDR1 LNHDA, CDR2 SQIVND (reference sequence).

In nucleotides, the CDR3 is TGTGCCAGCAGTGAAGTAAACAGGGGGAAATACACTGAAGCTTTCTTT. Protein: CASSEVNRGKYTEAFF. This chain links TRBV6-1 with TRBJ1-1, with TRBD1 identical over 8 bases. The CDR3 totals 16 residues. Per the germline V gene, CDR1 is MNHNS and CDR2 is SASEGT. With V trimmed by 1 base and J by 3 bases, 7 bases remained unmatched.

A few counts support this clone. J is TRBJ2-7 and V is TRBV7-8; possibly TRBD1 for D (6 bases). The CDR3 has 14 residues. Germline values: CDR1 SGHVS, CDR2 FQNEAQ. V was shortened by 2 bases and J by 1 base, with 9 bases between the two germline ends. The CDR3: CASSLWTASYEQYF. The CDR3 region has the DNA TGTGCCAGCAGCTTATGGACAGCGTCCTACGAGCAGTACTTC.

The chain couples TRBV28 to TRBJ2-7; D may be TRBD1 (7 bases). The CDR3 is 14 amino acids. The germline CDR1 and CDR2 sequences are MDHEN and SYDVKM. V dropped 4 bases and J dropped 4 bases, with 14 bases sitting between them. The CDR3 loop reads CASSSGGRLYEQYF. The CDR3 nucleotides are TGTGCCAGCAGTTCAGGGGGGAGGCTGTACGAGCAGTACTTC.

This clone was found a few times. The chain combines TRBV2 with TRBJ1-2, with D perhaps TRBD1 (6 bases). The ends were cut back, 6 bases at V and 10 bases at J, with 12 bases in the middle. CDR3 size: 11 residues. Germline loops: CDR1 SNHLY, CDR2 FYNNEI. CDR3 nucleotides: TGTGCCAGCAGGTGGACAGACTACTACACCTTC. It codes for CASRWTDYYTF. The variable domain in full, completed from reference TRBV2 and TRBJ1-2, reads EPEVTQTPSHQVTQMGQEVILRCVPISNHLYFYWYRQILGQKVEFLVSFYNNEISEKSEIFDDQFSVERPDGSNFTLKIRSTKLEDSAMYFCASRWTDYYTFGSGTRLTVV.

J is TRBJ1-2 and V is TRBV7-9; D may be TRBD1 (5 bases). The germline CDR1 and CDR2 sequences are SEHNR and FQNEAQ (reference sequence). The CDR3 has 15 amino acids. The ends were cut back, 0 bases at V and 4 bases at J, with 12 bases in the middle. The CDR3 is CASSLATTVPYGYTF. CDR3 sequence (DNA): TGTGCCAGCAGCTTAGCGACGACAGTCCCCTATGGCTACACCTTC. The full variable domain, its missing parts supplied by reference TRBV7-9 and TRBJ1-2, is DTGVSQNPRHKITKRGQNVTFRCDPISEHNRLYWYRQTLGQGPEFLTYFQNEAQLEKSRLLSDRFSAERPKGSFSTLEIQRTEQGDSAMYLCASSLATTVPYGYTFGSGTRLTVV.